This T cell receptor beta chain was documented in a study of control samples from healthy donors and cancer patients. CDR1 and CDR2 from the germline V gene are SGDLS and YYNGEE. This CDR3 region has 15 residues. The ends were cut back, 0 bases at V and 2 bases at J, with 11 bases in the middle. The assay was immunoSEQ multiplex PCR, and TCRdb's table has in-frame clones only and misses some. The repertoire holds just over 150,000 clones, 85% to 90% seen once, with about 11% in the top ten. Sequenced: blood. This chain joins TRBV9 and TRBJ1-1, with no clear D. The receptor was derived from a man younger than 40 in good health. The CDR3 DNA reads TGTGCCAGCAGCGTAGGCGTGGGAGGAAACACTGAAGCTTTCTTT. It is translated as CASSVGVGGNTEAFF.